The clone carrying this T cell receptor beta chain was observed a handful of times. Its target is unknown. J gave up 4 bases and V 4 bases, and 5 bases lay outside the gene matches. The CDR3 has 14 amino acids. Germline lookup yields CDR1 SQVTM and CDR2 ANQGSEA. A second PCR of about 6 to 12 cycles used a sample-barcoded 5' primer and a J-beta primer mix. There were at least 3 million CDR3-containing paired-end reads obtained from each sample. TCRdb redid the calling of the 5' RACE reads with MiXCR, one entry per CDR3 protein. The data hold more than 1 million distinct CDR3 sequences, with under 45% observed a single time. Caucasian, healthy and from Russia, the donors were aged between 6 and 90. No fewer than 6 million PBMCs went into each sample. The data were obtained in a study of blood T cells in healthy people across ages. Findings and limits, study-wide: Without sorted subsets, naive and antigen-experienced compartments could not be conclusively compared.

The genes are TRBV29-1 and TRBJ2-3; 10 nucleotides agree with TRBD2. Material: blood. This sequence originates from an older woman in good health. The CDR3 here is CSVVAGTSADTQYF. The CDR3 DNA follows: TGCAGCGTTGTTGCCGGGACTAGCGCAGATACGCAGTATTTT.